This T cell receptor beta chain was recovered during a study of blood T cells in healthy people across ages (dated by TCRdb to between 2014 and 2017). For the wider study: Template switching captured roughly one uniquely barcoded TCR beta cDNA molecule per two T cells in model experiments. For two donors (one aged 18 to 29 and one aged 80 or older), the study analyzed two additional independent replicas of 1 million unique cDNA reads from the same blood draw. Donors of different ages were randomly distributed across sequencing lanes to avoid experimental bias. Donors were grouped into four age groups: young (average 16 years), middle-aged (39), aged (around 60) and long-lived (around 80). Age-related changes in TCR beta repertoire diversity were measured in the study by deep sequencing normalized with unique cDNA molecular identifiers.

This clonotype was detected a few times. Its antigen is currently not known. It has no much larger one-base neighbor in the sample; base qualities were not kept. The germline V gene (reference sequence) gives CDR1 as LGHDT and CDR2 as YNNKEL. V is cut by 0 bases and J by 7 bases, and the space between the germline ends is 12 bases. Spanning cysteine to phenylalanine, the CDR3 consists of 15 amino acids. Of the read, only the CDR3 DNA is kept; its 45 bases are in frame from base 1. Systemically healthy Caucasian individuals from Russia, around 38 in total and aged about 6 to 95 years, were included as donors. Each donor gave roughly 9 milliliters of peripheral blood, drawn into EDTA-treated Vacutainer tubes. Ficoll-Paque density-gradient centrifugation was used to isolate PBMCs, with at least 6.5 million per sample. Trizol reagent was used to extract total RNA from the PBMCs, yielding at least 5.5 micrograms per sample. Naive CD45RAhigh/CD27high T cell percentages were measured by flow cytometry on a PBMC aliquot from every donor.

Overall study results and their limits: Observed TCR beta diversity correlated strongly with the percentage of naive T cells measured by flow cytometry. Total diversity estimates from one million sequenced T cells were considered lower bounds and underestimates. Compared with the aged group, more naive CD4+ T cells, fewer expanded clones and increased TCR diversity were shown by the long-lived group, suggesting age selection. As age increased, observed TCR beta diversity per million T cells dropped in a roughly linear way, and a significant reduction was already evident by age about 40. Since profiling was done on bulk unsorted PBMCs, naive and antigen-experienced compartments could not be conclusively compared. Because donor CMV infection status was unknown, age-related changes in expanded clonotypes were potentially confounded.

The library was produced with 5' RACE. TCRdb lists the instrument as Illumina HiSeq 2500. A second PCR of about 6 to 11 cycles was performed with a sample-barcoded 5' primer and a J-beta primer mix. A template-switch 5' adaptor carrying 12 random nucleotides introduced a unique molecular identifier onto each TCR beta cDNA molecule. Each sample yielded at least 2.5 million CDR3-containing paired-end reads. All of the RNA was converted into first-strand cDNA using the Mint cDNA synthesis kit, with a TRBC-specific oligonucleotide serving as the primer. All cDNA was treated with uracil-DNA glycosylase and then went through a first 18-cycle PCR with the universal primers M1SS and BC2_uni_R. Turning to the authors' computational methods: Each sample was normalized by randomly selecting 1 million high-quality reads, each carrying a distinct molecular identifier. Instead of being binned into consensus sequences, reads with shared molecular identifiers were discarded. MiTCR, with a Q25 quality threshold and the strictest error-elimination algorithm, was used for CDR3 identification, clonotype clustering and error correction. A nonparametric unseen species model with Euler transformation was used to estimate a lower bound on total TCR beta diversity. TCRdb reprocessed the public reads (quality trimming at Q25 with fastp, clone calling with MiXCR) and kept in-frame beta chains. Rows with a matching CDR3 protein are joined into one entry that keeps the most common DNA and genes. Clone size and V and J calls follow TCRdb, not the original study. This sample holds about 640,000 distinct CDR3 sequences; 25% to 30% were observed only once. 15% to 18% of the sample goes to the ten largest clones.

Sequencing was performed on blood. The sequence was collected from a woman of 80 years or more in good health. Recombination joined TRBV3-1 with TRBJ1-4; no confident D gene assignment can be made. The nucleotide sequence is TGTGCCAGCAGCCAAGATTCTTATCTCGGTGAAAAACTGTTTTTT. It codes for CASSQDSYLGEKLFF.